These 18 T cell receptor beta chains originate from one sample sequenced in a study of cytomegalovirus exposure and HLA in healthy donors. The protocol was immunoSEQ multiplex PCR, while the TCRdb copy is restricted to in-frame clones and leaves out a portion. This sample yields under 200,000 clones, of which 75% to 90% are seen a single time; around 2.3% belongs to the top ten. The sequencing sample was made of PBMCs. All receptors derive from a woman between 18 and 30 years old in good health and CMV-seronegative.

The CDR3 DNA follows: TGTGCCAGCAGTTCCTACTCCCGGGACAGAAGCCCCTATGGCTACACCTTC. It encodes CASSSYSRDRSPYGYTF. This chain links TRBV27 with TRBJ1-2, with 7 nucleotides matching TRBD1. The CDR3 contains 17 residues. Losses at the gene ends were 4 bases for V and 4 bases for J; bases not matched to a gene: 15. CDR1 and CDR2 (germline): MNHEY, SMNVEV (reference sequence).

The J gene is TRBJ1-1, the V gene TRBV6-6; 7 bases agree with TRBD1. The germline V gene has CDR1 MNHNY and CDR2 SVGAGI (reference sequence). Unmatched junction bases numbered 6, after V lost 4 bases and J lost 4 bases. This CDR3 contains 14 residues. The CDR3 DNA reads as TGTGCCAGCAGTTCCCGGGACAGAGGCACTGAAGCTTTCTTT. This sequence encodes CASSSRDRGTEAFF.

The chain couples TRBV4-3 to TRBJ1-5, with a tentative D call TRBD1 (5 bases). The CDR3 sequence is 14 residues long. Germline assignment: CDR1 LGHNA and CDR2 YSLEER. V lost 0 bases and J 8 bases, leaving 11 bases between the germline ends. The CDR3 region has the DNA TGCGCCAGCAGCCAAGAATGGGGGGGAAAGCCCCAGCATTTT. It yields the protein CASSQEWGGKPQHF.

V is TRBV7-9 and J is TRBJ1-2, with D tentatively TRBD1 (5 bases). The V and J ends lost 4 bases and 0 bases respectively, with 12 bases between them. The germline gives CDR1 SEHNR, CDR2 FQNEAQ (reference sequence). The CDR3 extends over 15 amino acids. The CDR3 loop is CASSSGALTNYGYTF. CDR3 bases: TGTGCCAGCAGCTCTGGGGCACTTACTAACTATGGCTACACCTTC.

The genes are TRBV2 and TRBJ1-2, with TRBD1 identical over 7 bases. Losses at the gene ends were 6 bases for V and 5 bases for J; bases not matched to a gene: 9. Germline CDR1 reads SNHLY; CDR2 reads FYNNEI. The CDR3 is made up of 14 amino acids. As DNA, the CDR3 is TGTGCCAGCAGGTACCGGGACAGTGGATATGGCTACACCTTC. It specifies CASRYRDSGYGYTF.

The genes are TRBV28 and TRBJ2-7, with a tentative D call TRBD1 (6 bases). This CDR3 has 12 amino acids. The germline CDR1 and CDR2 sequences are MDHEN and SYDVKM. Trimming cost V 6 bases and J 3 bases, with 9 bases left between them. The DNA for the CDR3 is TGTGCCAGCAGACGGGGACACTACGAGCAGTACTTC. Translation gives CASRRGHYEQYF.

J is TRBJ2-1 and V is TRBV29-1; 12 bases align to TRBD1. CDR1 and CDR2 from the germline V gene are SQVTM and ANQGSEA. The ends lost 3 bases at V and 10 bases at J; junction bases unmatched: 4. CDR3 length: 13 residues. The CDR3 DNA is TGCAGCGTTGATGGGACAGGGGGCTTCGAGCAGTTCTTC. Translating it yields CSVDGTGGFEQFF.

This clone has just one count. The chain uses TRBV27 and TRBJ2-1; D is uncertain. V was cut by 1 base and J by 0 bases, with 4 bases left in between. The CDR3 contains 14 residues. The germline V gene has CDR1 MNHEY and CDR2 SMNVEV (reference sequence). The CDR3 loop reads CASSLFGSYNEQFF. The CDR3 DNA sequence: TGTGCCAGCAGTTTATTCGGCTCCTACAATGAGCAGTTCTTC.

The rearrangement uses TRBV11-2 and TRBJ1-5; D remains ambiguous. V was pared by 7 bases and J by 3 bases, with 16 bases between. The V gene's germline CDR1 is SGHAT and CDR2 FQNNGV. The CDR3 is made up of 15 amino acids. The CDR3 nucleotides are TGTGCCAGCACCCTCTTACTGGTGCACAATCAGCCCCAGCATTTT. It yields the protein CASTLLLVHNQPQHF.

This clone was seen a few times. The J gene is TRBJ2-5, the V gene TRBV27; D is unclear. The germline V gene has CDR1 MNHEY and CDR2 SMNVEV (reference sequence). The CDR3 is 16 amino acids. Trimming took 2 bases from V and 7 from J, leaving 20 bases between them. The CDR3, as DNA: TGTGCCAGCAGTTTAACGGTCGGGTACCACCTTGGGACCCAGTACTTC. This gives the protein CASSLTVGYHLGTQYF.

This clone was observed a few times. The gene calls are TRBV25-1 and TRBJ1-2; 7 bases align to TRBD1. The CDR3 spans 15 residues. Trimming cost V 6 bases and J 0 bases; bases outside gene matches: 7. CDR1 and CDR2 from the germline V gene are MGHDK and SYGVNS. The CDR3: CASSPTGSANYGYTF. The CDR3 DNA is TGTGCCAGCAGCCCGACAGGGTCTGCTAACTATGGCTACACCTTC.

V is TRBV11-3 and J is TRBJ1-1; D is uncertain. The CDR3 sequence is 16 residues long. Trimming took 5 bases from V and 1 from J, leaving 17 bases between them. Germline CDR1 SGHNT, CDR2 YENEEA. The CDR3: CASSPLEGGKNTEAFF. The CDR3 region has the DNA TGTGCCAGCAGCCCGCTCGAAGGAGGGAAGAACACTGAAGCTTTCTTT.

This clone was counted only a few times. CDR3 DNA sequence: TGTGCCATCAGTGAGTCCCAGGGGAGCGGCGCAGATACGCAGTATTTT. Translating it yields CAISESQGSGADTQYF. This chain joins TRBV10-3 and TRBJ2-3; TRBD1 is a possible D gene (6 bases). The CDR3 runs 16 residues. The germline gives CDR1 ENHRY, CDR2 SYGVKD. The V end lost 0 bases, the J end lost 4 bases, and 14 bases lay between the germline ends.

CDR3 amino acids: CASSYLQGRQETQYF. The DNA of the CDR3 is TGTGCCAGCAGTTACCTACAGGGTAGGCAAGAGACCCAGTACTTC. This chain connects TRBV6-5 to TRBJ2-5, with D tentatively TRBD1 (6 bases). The CDR3 length is 15 residues. The ends were cut back, 2 bases at V and 2 bases at J, with 12 bases in the middle. Germline V gene sequence: CDR1 MNHEY, CDR2 SVGAGI.

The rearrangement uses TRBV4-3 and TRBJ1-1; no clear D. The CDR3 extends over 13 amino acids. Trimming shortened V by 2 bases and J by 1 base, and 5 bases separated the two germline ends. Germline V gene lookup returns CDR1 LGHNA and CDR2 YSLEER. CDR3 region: CASSQTGNTEAFF. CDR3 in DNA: TGCGCCAGCAGCCAAACCGGGAACACTGAAGCTTTCTTT.

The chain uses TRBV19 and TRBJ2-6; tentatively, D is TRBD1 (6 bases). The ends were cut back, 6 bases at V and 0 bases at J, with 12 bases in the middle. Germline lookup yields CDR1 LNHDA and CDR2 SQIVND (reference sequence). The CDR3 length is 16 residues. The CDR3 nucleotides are TGTGCCAGTAGCCCGGGACACCTCTCTGGGGCCAACGTCCTGACTTTC. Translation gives CASSPGHLSGANVLTF.

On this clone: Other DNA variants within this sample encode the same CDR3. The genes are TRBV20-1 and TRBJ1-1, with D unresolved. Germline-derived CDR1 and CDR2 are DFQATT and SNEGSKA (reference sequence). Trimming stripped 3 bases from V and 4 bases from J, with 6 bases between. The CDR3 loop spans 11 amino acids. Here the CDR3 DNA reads TGCAGTGCTAGCGGCGGCACTGAAGCTTTCTTT. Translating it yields CSASGGTEAFF.

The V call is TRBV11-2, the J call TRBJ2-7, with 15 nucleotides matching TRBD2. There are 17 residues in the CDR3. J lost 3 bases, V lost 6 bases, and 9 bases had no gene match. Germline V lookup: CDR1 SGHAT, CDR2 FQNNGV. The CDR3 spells CASRRRGLAGGDYEQYF. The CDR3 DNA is TGTGCCAGCAGACGTAGAGGACTAGCGGGAGGGGACTACGAGCAGTACTTC.